The 32 T cell receptor beta chains listed next were all sequenced from one sample in a study of blood T cell repertoires in COVID-19. Produced via immunoSEQ multiplex PCR; TCRdb's table is partial and in-frame only. The sample lists roughly 230,000 clones, approximately 84% seen once, with about 4% in the top ten. Sequencing was carried out using peripheral blood. These receptors all come from a man aged 45-65 years with acute or convalescent COVID-19.

CDR3 sequence: CASSFGLAVIRADTQYF. CDR3 sequence (DNA): TGTGCCAGCAGCTTTGGGCTAGCGGTAATCCGGGCAGATACGCAGTATTTT. The rearrangement links TRBV5-6 to TRBJ2-3, with 7 bases fitting TRBD2. Losses at the gene ends were 2 bases for V and 4 bases for J; bases not matched to a gene: 13. This CDR3 has 17 residues. The germline V gene has CDR1 SGHDT and CDR2 YYEEEE.

V and J are TRBV28 and TRBJ1-1, with D possibly matching TRBD1 (6 bases). The V gene's germline CDR1 is MDHEN and CDR2 SYDVKM. This CDR3 contains 14 residues. V lost 7 bases and J lost 4, with 16 bases in between. CDR3 loop: CASTYRGFGTEAFF. In nucleotides, the CDR3 is TGTGCCAGCACATATAGGGGGTTCGGCACTGAAGCTTTCTTT.

The chain combines TRBV6-1 with TRBJ2-3; the match to TRBD2 covers 9 bases. There are 16 residues in the CDR3. Germline CDR1 is MNHNS and CDR2 is SASEGT. V was clipped by 4 bases and J by 6 bases; unmatched bases: 11. CDR3 in amino acids: CASSGRYAGGPDTQYF. CDR3 sequence (DNA): TGTGCCAGCAGTGGTAGATACGCGGGAGGGCCTGATACGCAGTATTTT.

The rearrangement joins TRBV11-1 to TRBJ2-5; D is perhaps TRBD1 (6 bases). This CDR3 is 15 amino acids long. V lost 5 bases and J 3 bases, leaving 16 bases between the germline ends. Germline loops: CDR1 SGHAT, CDR2 FQDESV (reference sequence). The CDR3 nucleotides are TGTGCCAGCAGCAAACAGGGTTTTCCGAAAGAGACCCAGTACTTC. Protein: CASSKQGFPKETQYF.

The gene calls are TRBV18 and TRBJ2-1; D not certain. CDR1 is KGHSH, CDR2 LQKENI, per germline. CDR3 size: 13 residues. The V end lost 3 bases, the J end lost 12 bases, and 15 bases lay between the germline ends. The CDR3 nucleotides read TGTGCCAGCTCACCCCTCGTAGGAGAAGGGCAGTTCTTC. It specifies CASSPLVGEGQFF.

CDR3 amino acids: CASSRQGTIKNIQYF. CDR3 nucleotides: TGTGCCAGCAGTCGACAGGGGACTATCAAAAACATTCAGTACTTC. The gene calls are TRBV6-5 and TRBJ2-4; D possibly corresponds to TRBD1 (8 bases). CDR1 and CDR2 (germline): MNHEY, SVGAGI. The V gene lost 5 bases and the J gene lost 3 bases, with 14 bases spanning the gap. The CDR3 contains 15 residues.

The rearrangement uses TRBV7-2 and TRBJ1-3; D not certain. CDR1 and CDR2 (germline): SGHTA, FQGNSA. Between the trimmed V and J ends, which lost 1 base and 0 bases, there was a span of 10 bases. CDR3 size: 16 residues. This chain's CDR3 is CASSLGTQLSGNTIYF. The CDR3 nucleotides read TGTGCCAGCAGCTTAGGGACTCAACTCTCTGGAAACACCATATATTTT.

V gene TRBV20-1 combines with J gene TRBJ1-6; 10 bases fit TRBD1. The germline CDR1 and CDR2 sequences are DFQATT and SNEGSKA (reference sequence). Trimming cost V 3 bases and J 9 bases; bases outside gene matches: 5. This CDR3 has 14 amino acids. This CDR3 reads CSASPGQGGSPLHF. The CDR3 nucleotides read TGCAGTGCTAGTCCCGGACAGGGGGGTTCACCCCTCCACTTT.

The gene calls are TRBV15 and TRBJ2-3; perhaps TRBD2 as D (6 bases). This CDR3 is 16 amino acids long. The germline V gene encodes CDR1 LNHNV and CDR2 YYDKDF (reference sequence). Trimming shortened V by 6 bases and J by 0 bases, and 16 bases separated the two germline ends. The CDR3 loop is CATSFRAGPSTDTQYF. The CDR3 nucleotides are TGTGCCACCAGTTTCCGGGCGGGGCCAAGCACAGATACGCAGTATTTT.

The chain couples TRBV9 to TRBJ2-5; D is unclear. This CDR3 has 16 residues. Germline CDR1 SGDLS, CDR2 YYNGEE. Between the trimmed V and J ends, which lost 0 bases and 0 bases, there was a span of 12 bases. CDR3 residues: CASSVDAFGYQETQYF. The DNA for the CDR3 is TGTGCCAGCAGCGTAGATGCCTTCGGGTACCAAGAGACCCAGTACTTC. The full variable domain, its missing parts supplied by reference TRBV9 and TRBJ2-5, is DSGVTQTPKHLITATGQRVTLRCSPRSGDLSVYWYQQSLDQGLQFLIQYYNGEERAKGNILERFSAQQFPDLHSELNLSSLELGDSALYFCASSVDAFGYQETQYFGPGTRLLVL.

The chain carries TRBV18 and TRBJ1-3; D ambiguous. The CDR3 is made up of 15 amino acids. Looked up from germline, CDR1 is KGHSH and CDR2 is LQKENI. With 2 bases removed from V and 0 bases from J, the gap between germline ends came to 8 bases. The CDR3 loop is CASSPMGDSGNTIYF. The CDR3 region has the DNA TGTGCCAGCTCACCAATGGGAGACTCTGGAAACACCATATATTTT.

The DNA of the CDR3 is TGTGCCAGCAGCCCGGGGTTTCCCACTGAAGCTTTCTTT. The encoded protein is CASSPGFPTEAFF. This chain uses TRBV7-8 with TRBJ1-1, with unresolved D. This CDR3 is 13 amino acids long. With 5 bases removed from V and 4 bases from J, the gap between germline ends came to 11 bases. Germline loops: CDR1 SGHVS, CDR2 FQNEAQ. Full variable domain (outside the CDR3, taken from reference TRBV7-8 and TRBJ1-1): GAGVSQSPRYKVAKRGQDVALRCDPISGHVSLFWYQQALGQGPEFLTYFQNEAQLDKSGLPSDRFFAERPEGSVSTLKIQRTQQEDSAVYLCASSPGFPTEAFFGQGTRLTVV.

The chain employs TRBV7-3 and TRBJ1-3; D possibly corresponds to TRBD1 (5 bases). V shed 0 bases and J shed 13 bases, with 22 bases lying between them. Germline CDR1 reads SGHTA; CDR2 reads FQGTGA. CDR3 length: 16 residues. In DNA form, the CDR3 reads TGTGCCAGCAGCTTAACGGGGCGGGGCTGCCCCATCCTTATATATTTT. Translation gives CASSLTGRGCPILIYF.

The chain recombines TRBV5-1 with TRBJ2-3; perhaps TRBD2 as D (6 bases). V lost 0 bases and J lost 0, with 14 bases in between. This CDR3 is 17 amino acids long. Germline-derived CDR1 and CDR2 are SGHRS and YFSETQ. CDR3 protein: CASSLVLAPVSTDTQYF. CDR3 nucleotides: TGCGCCAGCAGCTTGGTACTAGCCCCCGTAAGCACAGATACGCAGTATTTT.

This clone has more than one count but fewer than ten. This chain uses TRBV6-6 with TRBJ2-2; D is perhaps TRBD1 (6 bases). This CDR3 is 16 amino acids long. Trimming removed 7 bases at V and 2 bases at J, with 17 bases between. In germline, CDR1 is MNHNY, CDR2 SVGAGI (reference sequence). The CDR3 DNA is TGTGCCAGCATACTCGGACAGCTCATTAACACCGGGGAGCTGTTTTTT. Its translation: CASILGQLINTGELFF.

This clone showed up just once. The chain is built from TRBV2 and TRBJ1-2; TRBD1 aligns across 7 bases. Germline assignment: CDR1 SNHLY and CDR2 FYNNEI. V lost 6 bases, J lost 11 bases, and 3 bases stayed unmatched. This CDR3 has 10 residues. CDR3 nucleotide sequence: TGTGCCAGCAGCTCCAGGGGGTACACCTTC. It is translated as CASSSRGYTF.

V usage is TRBV7-9 and J usage is TRBJ2-3, with a possible D match to TRBD1 (5 bases). Germline assignment: CDR1 SEHNR and CDR2 FQNEAQ (reference sequence). The CDR3 has 14 residues. With 3 bases removed from V and 4 bases from J, the gap between germline ends came to 11 bases. The CDR3 sequence is CASSFPQGSDTQYF. Written as DNA, the CDR3 is TGTGCCAGCAGCTTTCCTCAGGGCTCAGATACGCAGTATTTT.

The chain uses TRBV7-9 and TRBJ1-2; D may be TRBD1 (6 bases). There are 15 residues in the CDR3. From germline, CDR1 is SEHNR and CDR2 FQNEAQ (reference sequence). The V and J ends lost 5 bases and 2 bases respectively, with 15 bases between them. Here the CDR3 reads CASSPPSGGNYGYTF. The DNA of the CDR3 is TGTGCCAGCAGCCCCCCCAGTGGGGGCAACTATGGCTACACCTTC.

The chain combines TRBV2 with TRBJ2-5; D possibly corresponds to TRBD2 (6 bases). The ends were cut back, 8 bases at V and 0 bases at J, with 10 bases in the middle. Germline values: CDR1 SNHLY, CDR2 FYNNEI. This CDR3 region has 13 residues. The CDR3 nucleotides read TGTGCCAGCTTCCGGGGGTACCAAGAGACCCAGTACTTC. It is translated as CASFRGYQETQYF.

The chain uses TRBV7-8 and TRBJ2-5; unclear D gene. The V end was cut by 1 base, the J end by 0 bases, with 12 bases between. The CDR3 is made up of 16 amino acids. Germline CDR1 is SGHVS and CDR2 is FQNEAQ. CDR3 coding DNA: TGTGCCAGCAGCTTAGGAATACCCAGGTACCAAGAGACCCAGTACTTC. Protein product: CASSLGIPRYQETQYF.

This sequence joins TRBV6-1 and TRBJ1-4; D is uncertain. The length of the CDR3 is 15 residues. Germline V CDR1 and CDR2: MNHNS, SASEGT. V gave up 2 bases and J gave up 5 bases, with 12 bases separating them. As DNA, the CDR3 is TGTGCCAGCAGTGAATGGTCAGTGTCAAATGAAAAACTGTTTTTT. This sequence encodes CASSEWSVSNEKLFF.

The J gene is TRBJ2-5, the V gene TRBV7-9, with 9 bases fitting TRBD2. The V gene end was trimmed by 3 bases and the J gene end by 0 bases; junction bases not matched to a gene: 5. The germline V gene encodes CDR1 SEHNR and CDR2 FQNEAQ (reference sequence). The CDR3 spans 16 residues. CDR3 protein: CASSFSGREYQETQYF. The CDR3 DNA sequence: TGTGCCAGCAGCTTTAGCGGGAGAGAGTACCAAGAGACCCAGTACTTC.

This clone was recorded once. V and J are TRBV9 and TRBJ1-2, with no clear D. V gave up 0 bases and J gave up 4 bases, with 10 bases separating them. Germline CDR1 and CDR2: SGDLS and YYNGEE. The CDR3 extends over 14 amino acids. Here the CDR3 DNA reads TGTGCCAGCAGCGTAGATCTGGGAGGCTATGGCTACACCTTC. Translation: CASSVDLGGYGYTF.

CDR3 nucleotides: TGTGCCAGCAGCCTACCCCAGGGGAGCACAGATACGCAGTATTTT. This encodes CASSLPQGSTDTQYF. The chain couples TRBV28 to TRBJ2-3; tentatively, D is TRBD1 (6 bases). The CDR3 has 15 residues. Trimming pared 6 bases from V and 0 bases from J, leaving 13 bases between. The germline CDR1 and CDR2 sequences are MDHEN and SYDVKM. Filled out from reference TRBV28 and TRBJ2-3, the complete variable domain reads DVKVTQSSRYLVKRTGEKVFLECVQDMDHENMFWYRQDPGLGLRLIYFSYDVKMKEKGDIPEGYSVSREKKERFSLILESASTNQTSMYLCASSLPQGSTDTQYFGPGTRLTVL.

V is TRBV27 and J is TRBJ2-3; D unresolved. Germline V gene sequence: CDR1 MNHEY, CDR2 SMNVEV (reference sequence). Trimming removed 7 bases from V and 1 base from J, with 15 bases in between. The CDR3 length is 15 residues. This CDR3 is CASTLSSSGTDTQYF. CDR3 bases: TGTGCCAGCACCCTATCAAGCAGCGGCACAGATACGCAGTATTTT.

The sample holds a few counts of this clone. The chain joins TRBV27 to TRBJ2-1, with D possibly TRBD1 on 6 matching bases. V was pared by 5 bases and J by 3 bases, with 14 bases between. The CDR3 length is 15 residues. Germline lookup yields CDR1 MNHEY and CDR2 SMNVEV (reference sequence). The DNA for the CDR3 is TGTGCCAGCAGTCCCCGGACAGTACACTACAATGAGCAGTTCTTC. Translation: CASSPRTVHYNEQFF.

The J gene is TRBJ1-5, the V gene TRBV21-1. TRBV21-1 is flagged as a pseudogene. The CDR3 is made up of 17 amino acids. The CDR3 nucleotides read TGTGCCAGCAGCAAAGCTAGGGAGAGACTGAAAAATCAGCCCCAGCATTTT. Encoded protein: CASSKARERLKNQPQHF.

The chain couples TRBV6-5 to TRBJ2-7; possibly TRBD1 for D (6 bases). The CDR3 loop spans 14 amino acids. Trimming stripped 8 bases from V and 1 base from J, with 15 bases between. Germline V CDR1 and CDR2: MNHEY, SVGAGI. The CDR3 loop is CASSIQGLSYEQYF. CDR3 sequence (DNA): TGTGCCAGCTCTATTCAGGGGCTGTCCTACGAGCAGTACTTC.

The V gene is TRBV12-3 or TRBV12-4, the J gene TRBJ2-1, with D possibly matching TRBD1 (5 bases). Trimming removed 0 bases from V and 14 bases from J, with 11 bases in between. The CDR3 runs 12 residues. The CDR3 nucleotides read TGTGCCAGCAGTTTAGCCGGGTCCAGGGAGTTCTTC. Amino acids: CASSLAGSREFF.

V is TRBV19 and J is TRBJ1-1, with D unclear. This CDR3 contains 16 residues. V lost 3 bases and J lost 3, with 17 bases in between. Germline lookup yields CDR1 LNHDA and CDR2 SQIVND (reference sequence). CDR3 loop: CASSITPTGVYTEAFF. Here the CDR3 DNA reads TGTGCCAGTAGTATTACCCCGACGGGTGTGTACACTGAAGCTTTCTTT.

The gene calls are TRBV3-1 (or the pseudogene TRBV3-2) and TRBJ1-5, with 7 bases lining up with TRBD1. V lost 6 bases and J lost 5; bases outside the gene matches: 7. The CDR3 runs 14 residues. CDR1 is LGHDT and CDR2 is YNNKEL in the germline V gene (reference sequence). DNA of the CDR3: TGTGCCAGCAGTGTACGACAGGGTTATCAGCCCCAGCATTTT. Encoded protein: CASSVRQGYQPQHF.

V usage is TRBV5-1 and J usage is TRBJ1-2; D remains unclear. This CDR3 spans 13 amino acids. Germline assignment: CDR1 SGHRS and CDR2 YFSETQ. Trimming cost V 1 base and J 8 bases, with 12 bases left between them. The CDR3 DNA follows: TGCGCCAGCAGCTTGTACGGGAAGGAAGGCTACACCTTC. Encoded protein: CASSLYGKEGYTF.